Each of the 25 T cell receptor beta chains below was sequenced from the same sample in a study of cytomegalovirus exposure and HLA in healthy donors. PCR amplification relied on 60 Vbeta primers (plus 13 Jbeta primers). Method: immunoSEQ multiplex PCR; TCRdb's copy keeps in-frame clones and lacks some. Of around 150,000 clones in the sample, 70% to 80% were seen once. The specimen was PBMCs. These receptors came from a man aged 25 to 40 in good health and CMV-seronegative.

The V and J genes are TRBV7-6 and TRBJ2-1; 11 bases are a match to TRBD2. Germline-derived CDR1 and CDR2 are SGHVS and FNYEAQ. Trimming cost V 0 bases and J 4 bases; bases outside gene matches: 17. The CDR3 runs 21 residues. CDR3 region: CASSLARGTLMTSGNYNEQFF. The CDR3 DNA sequence: TGTGCCAGCAGCTTAGCGCGGGGGACCCTTATGACTAGCGGGAATTACAATGAGCAGTTCTTC.

This clone showed up just once. The junction does not match germline at one end; this may be a read error. The V and J genes are TRBV7-9 and TRBJ2-7, with a possible D match to TRBD2 (6 bases). Germline V gene sequence: CDR1 SEHNR, CDR2 FQNEAQ (reference sequence). The CDR3 covers 18 residues. The CDR3 protein is CSSSLGVLRASDSYEQYF. For the CDR3, the DNA is TGTTCCAGCAGCTTAGGTGTTCTGCGTGCTAGCGACTCCTACGAGCAGTACTTC.

V gene TRBV10-2 combines with J gene TRBJ1-2, with 8 bases lining up with TRBD1. In germline, CDR1 is WSHSY, CDR2 SAAADI. V trimming: 4 bases; J trimming: 5 bases; junction bases outside the gene matches: 3. The CDR3 totals 13 residues. In DNA, the CDR3 is TGCGCCAGCAGTGCTCAGGGGGCTTATGGCTACACCTTC. This translates into CASSAQGAYGYTF.

V gene TRBV19 combines with J gene TRBJ2-4; 7 bases align to TRBD1. V lost 7 bases and J lost 6; bases outside the gene matches: 15. Germline V gene sequence: CDR1 LNHDA, CDR2 SQIVND (reference sequence). The CDR3 has 16 residues. CDR3 in amino acids: CASTEDGDSTSNIQYF. CDR3 sequence (DNA): TGTGCCAGTACCGAAGATGGGGACAGTACCTCAAACATTCAGTACTTC.

The table lists this clone with a few counts. The CDR3 DNA reads as TGTGCCTGGAGTGTAAACCGAATTTTCGGAGCTTTCTTT. Translating it yields CAWSVNRIFGAFF. This sequence joins TRBV30 and TRBJ1-1; the D is unclear. V was trimmed by 0 bases and J by 10 bases, leaving 15 bases between them. The germline CDR1 and CDR2 sequences are GTSNPN and SVGIG (reference sequence). This CDR3 region has 13 residues.

V is TRBV7-6 and J is TRBJ2-3; 11 bases are a match to TRBD1. The CDR3 is 16 residues long. Germline V gene data show CDR1 as SGHVS and CDR2 as FNYEAQ. V was pared by 3 bases and J by 5 bases, with 7 bases of the junction left unmatched. The CDR3: CASSFGAGQGVDTQYF. For the CDR3, the DNA is TGTGCCAGCAGCTTTGGTGCGGGACAGGGGGTAGATACGCAGTATTTT. The whole variable domain, remainder taken from reference TRBV7-6 and TRBJ2-3, is GAGVSQSPRYKVTKRGQDVALRCDPISGHVSLYWYRQALGQGPEFLTYFNYEAQQDKSGLPNDRFSAERPEGSISTLTIQRTEQRDSAMYRCASSFGAGQGVDTQYFGPGTRLTVL.

This clone appeared a single time. The chain uses TRBV6-5 and TRBJ2-5, with a weak D call TRBD2 (6 bases). This CDR3 has 15 amino acids. The V gene lost 0 bases and the J gene lost 1 base, with 9 bases spanning the gap. CDR1 and CDR2 (germline): MNHEY, SVGAGI. In nucleotides, the CDR3 is TGTGCCAGCAGTTACTCATTGGGAGGCCAAGAGACCCAGTACTTC. It encodes CASSYSLGGQETQYF.

The J gene is TRBJ1-5, the V gene TRBV28; the match to TRBD1 covers 11 bases. The J segment lost 1 base and the V segment lost 5 bases, leaving 4 bases of the junction unmatched. This CDR3 has 16 amino acids. CDR1 is MDHEN and CDR2 is SYDVKM in the germline V gene. The CDR3: CASSPGQGASNQPQHF. In DNA, the CDR3 is TGTGCCAGCAGTCCCGGACAGGGGGCCAGCAATCAGCCCCAGCATTTT.

This clone was found a few times. This chain joins TRBV6-5 and TRBJ2-3, with 7 nucleotides matching TRBD2. J was trimmed by 2 bases and V by 5 bases; bases with no gene match: 1. Germline V CDR1 and CDR2: MNHEY, SVGAGI. CDR3 size: 13 residues. The CDR3: CASSRDYTDTQYF. The CDR3 nucleotides read TGTGCCAGCAGTAGGGACTACACAGATACGCAGTATTTT.

The chain joins TRBV2 to TRBJ2-7; TRBD1 matches at 10 bases. The CDR3 covers 13 residues. CDR1 and CDR2 from the germline V gene are SNHLY and FYNNEI. V lost 6 bases to trimming and J lost 5 bases; unmatched junction nucleotides: 4. CDR3 DNA: TGTGCCAGCAGCCGGGACAGGGGAGACGAGCAGTACTTC. Translated, it gives CASSRDRGDEQYF.

The V and J genes are TRBV2 and TRBJ2-1; a weak D match, TRBD2 (6 bases). The V gene's germline CDR1 is SNHLY and CDR2 FYNNEI. Trimming removed 7 bases at V and 5 bases at J, with 9 bases between. This CDR3 region has 12 residues. In DNA form, the CDR3 reads TGTGCCAGCAAAGGACTAAACAATGAGCAGTTCTTC. It codes for CASKGLNNEQFF.

A few counts support this clone. V is TRBV5-6 and J is TRBJ2-3; 8 nucleotides line up with TRBD1. CDR3 size: 17 residues. Germline V gene data show CDR1 as SGHDT and CDR2 as YYEEEE. With V trimmed by 1 base and J by 0 bases, 7 bases remained unmatched. The CDR3 region is CASSLNQGAPSTDTQYF. The CDR3, as DNA: TGTGCCAGCAGCTTGAACCAGGGGGCGCCGAGCACAGATACGCAGTATTTT.

The rearrangement joins TRBV5-4 to TRBJ1-1, with D unclear. The CDR3 runs 13 residues. Looked up from germline, CDR1 is SGHNT and CDR2 is YYREEE (reference sequence). Trimming cost V 0 bases and J 3 bases, with 6 bases left between them. Here the CDR3 DNA reads TGTGCCAGCAGCTTGGATTCGGACACTGAAGCTTTCTTT. Translating gives CASSLDSDTEAFF.

The J gene is TRBJ2-2, the V gene TRBV6-6; 9 nucleotides agree with TRBD2. The CDR3 is made up of 16 amino acids. The germline CDR1 and CDR2 sequences are MNHNY and SVGAGI (reference sequence). After removal of 5 bases from V and 1 base from J, the junction contained 5 bases not matched to a gene. CDR3 region: CASSQTSGLNTGELFF. CDR3 sequence (DNA): TGTGCCAGCAGTCAAACTAGCGGGTTGAACACCGGGGAGCTGTTTTTT.

The genes are TRBV6-5 and TRBJ1-1, with D unclear. Germline CDR1 reads MNHEY; CDR2 reads SVGAGI. V shed 6 bases and J shed 2 bases, with 7 bases lying between them. The CDR3 runs to 12 residues. The CDR3 DNA reads as TGTGCCAGCAGCCCACATAACACTGAAGCTTTCTTT. This encodes CASSPHNTEAFF.

This sequence joins TRBV18 and TRBJ2-7; possible D gene TRBD1, 6 bases. The V end was cut by 6 bases, the J end by 0 bases, with 12 bases between. CDR3 length: 14 amino acids. The germline gives CDR1 KGHSH, CDR2 LQKENI. CDR3 amino acids: CASSLDRSSYEQYF. In DNA, the CDR3 is TGTGCCAGCTCGCTCGACAGGAGCTCCTACGAGCAGTACTTC. The entire variable domain, with the rest obtained from reference TRBV18 and TRBJ2-7, is as follows: NAGVMQNPRHLVRRRGQEARLRCSPMKGHSHVYWYRQLPEEGLKFMVYLQKENIIDESGMPKERFSAEFPKEGPSILRIQQVVRGDSAAYFCASSLDRSSYEQYFGPGTRLTVT.

The rearrangement joins TRBV10-3 to TRBJ1-5; a weak D match, TRBD1 (5 bases). This CDR3 has 14 amino acids. The germline V gene encodes CDR1 ENHRY and CDR2 SYGVKD. The V gene lost 2 bases and the J gene lost 6 bases, with 11 bases spanning the gap. CDR3 residues: CAISEGASGQPQHF. CDR3 coding DNA: TGTGCCATCAGTGAGGGGGCTTCGGGTCAGCCCCAGCATTTT.

V and J are TRBV29-1 and TRBJ2-7; 15 nucleotides match TRBD2. Trimming took 7 bases from V and 5 from J; bases not matched to a gene: 9. This CDR3 is 15 amino acids long. Germline CDR1 SQVTM, CDR2 ANQGSEA. The CDR3 coding sequence is TGCAGCGCTGCAGGGACTAGCGGGAGGATAGACGAGCAGTACTTC. This codes for CSAAGTSGRIDEQYF.

The chain joins TRBV27 to TRBJ1-1; 9 bases map to TRBD1. This CDR3 has 14 residues. V lost 5 bases to trimming and J lost 4 bases; unmatched junction nucleotides: 5. Germline V lookup: CDR1 MNHEY, CDR2 SMNVEV (reference sequence). The DNA of the CDR3 is TGTGCCAGCAGTGGAGGACAGGGGTCCACTGAAGCTTTCTTT. Translation gives CASSGGQGSTEAFF.

The genes are TRBV6-1 and TRBJ1-2; D remains unclear. CDR1 and CDR2 (germline): MNHNS, SASEGT. The CDR3 spans 13 residues. V was cut by 3 bases and J by 1 base, with 6 bases left in between. CDR3 amino acids: CASSDRYNYGYTF. DNA of the CDR3: TGTGCCAGCAGTGACAGGTATAACTATGGCTACACCTTC.

The chain joins TRBV9 to TRBJ2-7; D is unclear. The V gene lost 7 bases and the J gene lost 6 bases, with 11 bases spanning the gap. This CDR3 is 11 amino acids long. Germline loops: CDR1 SGDLS, CDR2 YYNGEE. CDR3 loop: CASGTQAEQYF. CDR3 bases: TGTGCCAGCGGAACCCAGGCCGAGCAGTACTTC.

This clone showed up just once. The chain links TRBV11-2 to TRBJ1-1, with 7 bases matching TRBD1. Trimming removed 5 bases from V and 0 bases from J; junction bases left unmatched: 9. This CDR3 is 16 amino acids long. The germline V gene encodes CDR1 SGHAT and CDR2 FQNNGV. DNA of the CDR3: TGTGCCAGCAGCCCCAGGGACAGCCTCATGAACACTGAAGCTTTCTTT. This codes for CASSPRDSLMNTEAFF.

The V call is TRBV19, the J call TRBJ2-7, with 9 bases fitting TRBD1. The germline V gene has CDR1 LNHDA and CDR2 SQIVND (reference sequence). V trimming: 11 bases; J trimming: 4 bases; junction bases outside the gene matches: 21. The CDR3 totals 17 residues. CDR3 amino acids: CAGYRGEGTGRKYEQYF. As DNA, the CDR3 is TGTGCCGGTTACAGAGGGGAAGGGACAGGGAGGAAATACGAGCAGTACTTC.

The V call is TRBV18, the J call TRBJ1-2; D gene ambiguous. The V gene's germline CDR1 is KGHSH and CDR2 LQKENI. Trimming took 3 bases from V and 8 from J, leaving 10 bases between them. The CDR3 consists of 12 residues. CDR3 sequence: CASSPLEGGYTF. For the CDR3, the DNA is TGTGCCAGCTCACCCCTCGAGGGAGGCTACACCTTC.

The chain recombines TRBV28 with TRBJ1-2; TRBD1 matches at 7 bases. This CDR3 spans 14 amino acids. The V gene end was trimmed by 6 bases and the J gene end by 1 base; junction bases not matched to a gene: 5. Germline V gene sequence: CDR1 MDHEN, CDR2 SYDVKM. The DNA of the CDR3 is TGTGCCAGCAGGCCGGGACAGATTAACTATGGCTACACCTTC. It codes for CASRPGQINYGYTF.